This T cell receptor beta chain stems from a study of CD8+ T cells in alopecia areata. Reverse transcription of extracted RNA yielded cDNA, which provided the sequencing template. Sequencing used immunoSEQ multiplex PCR; TCRdb keeps in-frame clones, though not all of them. This table holds approximately 150,000 clones, about three fifths found once. V was shortened by 0 bases and J by 8 bases, with 8 bases between the two germline ends. CDR3 length equals 13 residues. Germline V gene lookup returns CDR1 SGHAT and CDR2 FQNNGV. Treatment in this sample: oral pan-JAK inhibitor, 5-10 mg twice daily. The chain recombines TRBV11-2 with TRBJ2-1; D remains ambiguous. The source of this sequence is a human donor with alopecia areata. Sequenced here: CD4+ T cells sorted from blood, sampled at approximately week 56, from a patient treated with tofacitinib. The CDR3, as DNA: TGTGCCAGCAGCTTAGACAGGTGGGATGAGCAGTTCTTC. Its protein product is CASSLDRWDEQFF.